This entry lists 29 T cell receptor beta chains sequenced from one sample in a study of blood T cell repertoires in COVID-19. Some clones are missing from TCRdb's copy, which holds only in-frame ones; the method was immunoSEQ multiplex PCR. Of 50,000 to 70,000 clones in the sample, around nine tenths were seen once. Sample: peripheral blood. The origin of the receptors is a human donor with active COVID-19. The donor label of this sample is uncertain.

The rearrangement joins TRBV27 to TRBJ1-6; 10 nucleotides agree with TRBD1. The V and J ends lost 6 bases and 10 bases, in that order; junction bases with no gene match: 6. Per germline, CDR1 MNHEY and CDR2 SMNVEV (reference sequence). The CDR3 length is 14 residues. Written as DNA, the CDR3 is TGTGCCAGCAGCGTGACAGGGGGCGGGTCACCCCTCCACTTT. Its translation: CASSVTGGGSPLHF.

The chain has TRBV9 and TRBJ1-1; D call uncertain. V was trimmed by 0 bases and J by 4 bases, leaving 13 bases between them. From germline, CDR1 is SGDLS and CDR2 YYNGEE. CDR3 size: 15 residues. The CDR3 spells CASSVDAGGVTEAFF. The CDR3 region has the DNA TGTGCCAGCAGCGTAGATGCAGGAGGAGTCACTGAAGCTTTCTTT.

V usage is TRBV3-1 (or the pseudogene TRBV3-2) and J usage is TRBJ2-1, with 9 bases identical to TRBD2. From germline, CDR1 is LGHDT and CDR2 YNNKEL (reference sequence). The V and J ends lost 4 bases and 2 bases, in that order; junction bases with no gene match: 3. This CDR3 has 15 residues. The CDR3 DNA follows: TGTGCCAGCAGCCTGACTAGCGGAACCTACAATGAGCAGTTCTTC. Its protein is CASSLTSGTYNEQFF.

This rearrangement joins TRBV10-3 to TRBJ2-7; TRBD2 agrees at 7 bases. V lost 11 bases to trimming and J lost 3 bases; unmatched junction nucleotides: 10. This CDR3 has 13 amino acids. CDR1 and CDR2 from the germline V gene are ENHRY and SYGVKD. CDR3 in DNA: TGTGCCTTACGGCGGGAGCCGTACTACGAGCAGTACTTC. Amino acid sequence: CALRREPYYEQYF.

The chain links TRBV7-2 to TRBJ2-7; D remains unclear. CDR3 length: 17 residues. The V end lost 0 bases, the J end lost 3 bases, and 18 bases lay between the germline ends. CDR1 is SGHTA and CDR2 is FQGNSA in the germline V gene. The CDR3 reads CASSLARYRFYRYEQYV. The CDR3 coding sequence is TGTGCCAGCAGCTTAGCGCGTTACCGTTTTTATCGCTACGAGCAGTACGTC.

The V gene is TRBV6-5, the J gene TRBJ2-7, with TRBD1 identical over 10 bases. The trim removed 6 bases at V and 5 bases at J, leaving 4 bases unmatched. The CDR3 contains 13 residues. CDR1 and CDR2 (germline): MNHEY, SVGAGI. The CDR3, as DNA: TGTGCCAGCAGGGGACAGGGGTACCACGAGCAGTACTTC. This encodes CASRGQGYHEQYF.

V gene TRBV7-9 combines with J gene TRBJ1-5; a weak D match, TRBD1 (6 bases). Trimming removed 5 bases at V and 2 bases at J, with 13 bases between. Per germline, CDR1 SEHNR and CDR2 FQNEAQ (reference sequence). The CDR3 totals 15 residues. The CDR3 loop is CASSGTGYGNQPQHF. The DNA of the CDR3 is TGTGCCAGCAGCGGAACAGGGTACGGCAATCAGCCCCAGCATTTT.

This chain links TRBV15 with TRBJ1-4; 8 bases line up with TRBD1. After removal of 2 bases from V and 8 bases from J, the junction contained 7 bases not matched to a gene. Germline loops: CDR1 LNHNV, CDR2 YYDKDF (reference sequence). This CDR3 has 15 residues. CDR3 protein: CATSRTGGSDEKLFF. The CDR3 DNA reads TGTGCCACCAGCAGAACAGGGGGGAGTGACGAAAAACTGTTTTTT.

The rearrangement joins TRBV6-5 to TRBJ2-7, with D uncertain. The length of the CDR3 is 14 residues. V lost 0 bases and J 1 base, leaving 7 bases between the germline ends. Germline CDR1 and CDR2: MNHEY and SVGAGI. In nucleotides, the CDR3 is TGTGCCAGCAGTTACTCCAGGTATTCCTACGAGCAGTACTTC. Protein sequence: CASSYSRYSYEQYF.

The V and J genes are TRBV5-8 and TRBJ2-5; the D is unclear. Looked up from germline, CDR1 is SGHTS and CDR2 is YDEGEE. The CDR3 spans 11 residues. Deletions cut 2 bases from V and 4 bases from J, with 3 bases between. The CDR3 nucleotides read TGTGCCAGCAGCTTCGGAGAGACCCAGTACTTC. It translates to CASSFGETQYF.

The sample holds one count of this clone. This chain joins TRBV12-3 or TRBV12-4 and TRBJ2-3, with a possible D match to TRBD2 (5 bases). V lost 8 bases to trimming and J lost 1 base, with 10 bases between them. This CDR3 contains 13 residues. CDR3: CASLRTRTDTQYF. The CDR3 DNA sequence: TGTGCCAGCCTCCGGACTCGCACAGATACGCAGTATTTT.

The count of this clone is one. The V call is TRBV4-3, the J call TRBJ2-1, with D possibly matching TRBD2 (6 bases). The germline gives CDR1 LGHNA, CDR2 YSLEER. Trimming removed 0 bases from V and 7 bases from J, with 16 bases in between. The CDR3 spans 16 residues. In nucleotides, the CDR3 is TGCGCCAGCAGCCAAGAAAATACGATACGGGGGAATGAGCAGTTCTTC. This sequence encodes CASSQENTIRGNEQFF.

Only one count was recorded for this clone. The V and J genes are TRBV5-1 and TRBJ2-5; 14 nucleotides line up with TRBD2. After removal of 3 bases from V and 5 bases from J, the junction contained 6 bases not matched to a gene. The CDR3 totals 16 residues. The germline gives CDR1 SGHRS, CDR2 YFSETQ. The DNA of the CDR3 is TGCGCCAGCAGCTCTCGACTAGCGGGAGGGGAGGAGACCCAGTACTTC. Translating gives CASSSRLAGGEETQYF.

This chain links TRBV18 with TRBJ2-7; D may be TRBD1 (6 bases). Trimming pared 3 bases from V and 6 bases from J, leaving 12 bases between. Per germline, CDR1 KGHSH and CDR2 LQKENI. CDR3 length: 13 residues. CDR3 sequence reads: CASSPPAGVEQYV. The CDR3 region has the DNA TGTGCCAGCTCACCCCCGGCAGGGGTCGAGCAGTACGTC.

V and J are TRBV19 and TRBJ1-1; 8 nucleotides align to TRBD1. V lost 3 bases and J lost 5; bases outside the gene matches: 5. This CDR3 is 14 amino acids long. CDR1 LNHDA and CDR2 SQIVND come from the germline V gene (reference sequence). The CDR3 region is CASSMTRGRTEAFF. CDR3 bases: TGTGCCAGTAGTATGACCAGGGGGCGAACTGAAGCTTTCTTT.

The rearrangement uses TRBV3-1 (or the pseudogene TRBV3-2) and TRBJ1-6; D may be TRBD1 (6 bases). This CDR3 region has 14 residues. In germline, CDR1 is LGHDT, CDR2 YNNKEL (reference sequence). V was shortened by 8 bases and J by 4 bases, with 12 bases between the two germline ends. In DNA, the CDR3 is TGTGCCAGCGAACAGGGATGGTATAATTCACCCCTCCACTTT. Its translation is CASEQGWYNSPLHF.

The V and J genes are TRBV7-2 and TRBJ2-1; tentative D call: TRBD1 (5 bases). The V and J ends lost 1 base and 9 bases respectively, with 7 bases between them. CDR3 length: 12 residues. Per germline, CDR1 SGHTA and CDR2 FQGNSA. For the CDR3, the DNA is TGTGCCAGCAGCTTAGACACAGGTGAGCAGTTCTTC. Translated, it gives CASSLDTGEQFF.

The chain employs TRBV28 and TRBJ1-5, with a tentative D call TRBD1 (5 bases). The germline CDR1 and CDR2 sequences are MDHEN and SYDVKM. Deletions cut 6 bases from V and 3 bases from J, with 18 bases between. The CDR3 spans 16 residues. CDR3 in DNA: TGTGCCAGCAGGGAGGGCCATGGAGGGGCCAATCAGCCCCAGCATTTT. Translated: CASREGHGGANQPQHF.

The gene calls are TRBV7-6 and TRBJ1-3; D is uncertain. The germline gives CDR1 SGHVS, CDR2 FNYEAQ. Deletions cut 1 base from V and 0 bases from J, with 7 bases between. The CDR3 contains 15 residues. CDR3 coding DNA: TGTGCCAGCAGCTTAGGTTACTCCTCTGGAAACACCATATATTTT. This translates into CASSLGYSSGNTIYF.

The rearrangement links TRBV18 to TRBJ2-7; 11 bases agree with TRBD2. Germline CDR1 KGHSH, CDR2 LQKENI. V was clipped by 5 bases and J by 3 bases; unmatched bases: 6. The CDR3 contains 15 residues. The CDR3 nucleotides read TGTGCCAGCTCAACTAGCGGGAGTTCTAACTACGAGCAGTACTTC. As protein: CASSTSGSSNYEQYF.

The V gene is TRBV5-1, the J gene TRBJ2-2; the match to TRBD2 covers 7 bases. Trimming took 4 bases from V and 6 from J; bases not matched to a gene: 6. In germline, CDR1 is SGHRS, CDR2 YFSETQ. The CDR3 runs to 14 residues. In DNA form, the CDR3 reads TGCGCCAGCAGCGAGACGGGAGGTCCCGGGGAGCTGTTTTTT. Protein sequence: CASSETGGPGELFF. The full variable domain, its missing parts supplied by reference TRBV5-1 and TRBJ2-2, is KAGVTQTPRYLIKTRGQQVTLSCSPISGHRSVSWYQQTPGQGLQFLFEYFSETQRNKGNFPGRFSGRQFSNSRSEMNVSTLELGDSALYLCASSETGGPGELFFGEGSRLTVL.

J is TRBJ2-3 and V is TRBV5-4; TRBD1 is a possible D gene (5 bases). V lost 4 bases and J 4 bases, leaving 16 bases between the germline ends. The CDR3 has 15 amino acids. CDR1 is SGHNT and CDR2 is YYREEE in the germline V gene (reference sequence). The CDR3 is CASSTTDTFPDTQYF. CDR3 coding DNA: TGTGCCAGCAGCACGACAGATACCTTCCCAGATACGCAGTATTTT.

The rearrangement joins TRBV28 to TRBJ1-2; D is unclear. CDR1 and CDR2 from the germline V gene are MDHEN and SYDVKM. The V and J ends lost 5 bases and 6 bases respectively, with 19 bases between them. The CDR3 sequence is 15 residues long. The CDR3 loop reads CASSLPTVTFHGYTF. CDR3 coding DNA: TGTGCCAGCAGTCTACCCACAGTGACCTTCCATGGCTACACCTTC.

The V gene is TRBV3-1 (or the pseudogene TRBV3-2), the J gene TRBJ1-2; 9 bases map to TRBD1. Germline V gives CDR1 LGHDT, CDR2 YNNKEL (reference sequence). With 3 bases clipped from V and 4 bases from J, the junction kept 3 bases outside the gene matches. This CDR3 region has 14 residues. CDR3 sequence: CASSHRTGVYGYTF. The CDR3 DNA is TGTGCCAGCAGCCACAGGACAGGGGTCTATGGCTACACCTTC.

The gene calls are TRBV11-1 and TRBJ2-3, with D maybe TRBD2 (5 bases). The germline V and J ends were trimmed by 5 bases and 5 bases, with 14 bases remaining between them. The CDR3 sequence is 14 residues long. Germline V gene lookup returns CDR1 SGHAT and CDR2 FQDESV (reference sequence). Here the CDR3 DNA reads TGTGCCAGCAGCACCCGGGATCCCGGAGATACGCAGTATTTT. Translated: CASSTRDPGDTQYF.

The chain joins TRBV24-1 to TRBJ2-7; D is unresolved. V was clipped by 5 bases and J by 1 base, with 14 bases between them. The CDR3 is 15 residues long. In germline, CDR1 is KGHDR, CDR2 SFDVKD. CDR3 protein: CATSVPGVGSYEQYV. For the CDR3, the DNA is TGTGCCACCAGTGTACCGGGTGTGGGTTCCTACGAGCAGTACGTC.

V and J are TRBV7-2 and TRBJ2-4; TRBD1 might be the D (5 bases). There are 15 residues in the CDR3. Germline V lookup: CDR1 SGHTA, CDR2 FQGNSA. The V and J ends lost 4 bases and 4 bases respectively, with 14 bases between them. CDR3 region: CASSSLDRVKNIQYF. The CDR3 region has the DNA TGTGCCAGCAGCTCCCTCGACAGAGTAAAAAACATTCAGTACTTC.

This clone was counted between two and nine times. The CDR3 nucleotides read TGTGCCAGCAGCCCGCTCGGCAGGGGCTACGAGCAGTACTTC. Its translation is CASSPLGRGYEQYF. The chain uses TRBV5-6 and TRBJ2-7; D perhaps matches TRBD1 (6 bases). The CDR3 runs 14 residues. Germline-derived CDR1 and CDR2 are SGHDT and YYEEEE. With 4 bases removed from V and 3 bases from J, the gap between germline ends came to 14 bases.

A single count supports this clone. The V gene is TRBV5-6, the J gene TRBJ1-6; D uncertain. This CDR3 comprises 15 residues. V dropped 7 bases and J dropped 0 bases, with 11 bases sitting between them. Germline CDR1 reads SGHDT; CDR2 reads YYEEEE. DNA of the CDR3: TGTGCCAGCGGACTCGGCGGCTCCTATAATTCACCCCTCCACTTT. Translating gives CASGLGGSYNSPLHF. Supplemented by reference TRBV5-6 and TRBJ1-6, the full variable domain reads DAGVTQSPTHLIKTRGQQVTLRCSPKSGHDTVSWYQQALGQGPQFIFQYYEEEERQRGNFPDRFSGHQFPNYSSELNVNALLLGDSALYLCASGLGGSYNSPLHFGNGTRLTVT.